Included here is one T cell receptor beta chain sequence, with context. As an off-target read in a library built for alpha chains, this beta chain has a frequency of little significance. The CDR3 has 11 amino acids. Germline V gene data show CDR1 as SQVTM and CDR2 as ANQGSEA. Trimming removed 7 bases at V and 0 bases at J, with 6 bases between. TCRdb re-analysed the RT-PCR reads in MiXCR, keeping a single row per CDR3 protein. This table holds about 6,500 distinct CDR3 sequences, approximately 89% found once. The sample was memory CD4+ T cells from blood. The TCR was taken from a female donor in good health, serving as a healthy control. J is TRBJ2-5 and V is TRBV29-1; either TRBD1 or TRBD2 may supply D (5 bases each). In DNA form, the CDR3 reads TGCAGCGGGGGGAACCAAGAGACCCAGTACTTC. It translates to CSGGNQETQYF.